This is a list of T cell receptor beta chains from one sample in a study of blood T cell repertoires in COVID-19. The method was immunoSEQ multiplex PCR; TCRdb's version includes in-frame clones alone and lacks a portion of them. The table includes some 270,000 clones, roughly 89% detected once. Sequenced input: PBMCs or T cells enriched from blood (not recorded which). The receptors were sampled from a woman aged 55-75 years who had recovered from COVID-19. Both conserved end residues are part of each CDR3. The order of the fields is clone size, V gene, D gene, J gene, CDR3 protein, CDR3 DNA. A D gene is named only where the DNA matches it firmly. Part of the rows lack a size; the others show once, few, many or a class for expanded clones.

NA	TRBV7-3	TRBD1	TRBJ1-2	CASSPRQGLRYGYTF	TGTGCCAGCAGCCCACGACAGGGGCTTAGGTATGGCTACACCTTC
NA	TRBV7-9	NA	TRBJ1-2	CASSLGTATNYATF	TGTGCCAGCAGCTTAGGGACAGCGACTAACTATGCCACCTTC
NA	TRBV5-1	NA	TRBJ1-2	CASSLVSGGNYGYTF	TGCGCCAGCAGCTTGGTCAGCGGTGGGAACTATGGCTACACCTTC
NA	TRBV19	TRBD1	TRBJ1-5	CASREGQGNSQPQHF	TGTGCCAGTAGGGAGGGACAGGGGAATAGTCAGCCCCAGCATTTT
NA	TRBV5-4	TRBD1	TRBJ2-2	CASSLRTGDTGELFF	TGTGCCAGCAGCCTGCGGACAGGGGACACCGGGGAGCTGTTTTTT
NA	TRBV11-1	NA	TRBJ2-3	CASSLNSDTQYF	TGTGCCAGCAGCTTGAATAGTGATACGCAGTATTTT
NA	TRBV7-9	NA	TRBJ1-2	CASSATEVSRGYTF	TGTGCCAGCAGCGCGACAGAGGTTTCGCGTGGCTACACCTTC
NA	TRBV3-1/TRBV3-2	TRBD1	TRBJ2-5	CASSHPGGETQYF	TGTGCCAGCAGCCACCCAGGGGGAGAGACCCAGTACTTC
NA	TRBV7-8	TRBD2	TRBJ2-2	CASSLLAGSYTGELFF	TGTGCCAGCAGCTTGCTAGCGGGATCGTACACCGGGGAGCTGTTTTTT
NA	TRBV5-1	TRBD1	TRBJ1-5	CASSEGQGDQPQHF	TGCGCCAGCAGCGAGGGACAGGGGGATCAGCCCCAGCATTTT
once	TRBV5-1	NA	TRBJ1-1	CASSMTATEAFF	TGCGCCAGCAGCATGACAGCTACGGAAGCTTTCTTT
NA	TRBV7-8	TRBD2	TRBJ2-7	CASSSSAGVYEQYF	TGTGCCAGCAGCTCCTCAGCGGGAGTCTACGAGCAGTACTTC
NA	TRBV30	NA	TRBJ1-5	CAWSVRGMQPQHF	TGTGCCTGGAGTGTACGAGGGATGCAGCCCCAGCATTTT
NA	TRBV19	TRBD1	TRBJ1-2	CASSLRTGGIKNTF	TGTGCCAGTAGTTTACGGACAGGGGGGATTAAAAACACCTTC
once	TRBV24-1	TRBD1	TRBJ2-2	CATSDLGDSLNTGELFF	TGTGCCACCAGTGACCTTGGGGACAGCCTGAACACCGGGGAGCTGTTTTTT
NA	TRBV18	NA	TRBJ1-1	CASSLFDRNTEAFF	TGTGCCAGCTCACTCTTCGACAGGAACACTGAAGCTTTCTTT
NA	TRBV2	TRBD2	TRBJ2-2	CASRKTSGDTGELFF	TGTGCCAGCAGGAAAACTAGCGGAGACACCGGGGAGCTGTTTTTT
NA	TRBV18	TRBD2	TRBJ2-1	CASSSFGLAGVDNEQFF	TGTGCCAGCTCATCCTTTGGTCTAGCGGGGGTAGACAATGAGCAGTTCTTC
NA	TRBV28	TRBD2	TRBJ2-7	CARGSWEGIYEQYF	TGTGCCAGGGGATCGTGGGAGGGTATTTACGAGCAGTACTTC
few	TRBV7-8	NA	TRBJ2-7	CASSSNRAGEQYF	TGTGCCAGCAGCTCTAACCGGGCGGGGGAGCAGTACTTC
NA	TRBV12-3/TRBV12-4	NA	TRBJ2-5	CASAIWGGETQYF	TGTGCCAGCGCCATATGGGGAGGAGAGACCCAGTACTTC
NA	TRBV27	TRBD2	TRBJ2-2	CASSLGLVRAGELFF	TGTGCCAGCAGTTTGGGACTAGTACGGGCCGGGGAGCTGTTTTTT
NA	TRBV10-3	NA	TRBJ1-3	CAISLQESGNTIYF	TGTGCCATCAGTTTACAGGAGTCTGGAAACACCATATATTTT
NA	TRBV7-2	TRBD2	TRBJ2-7	CASNPGLAGASEQYF	TGTGCCAGCAACCCCGGACTAGCGGGAGCGAGCGAGCAGTACTTC
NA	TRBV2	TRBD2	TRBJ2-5	CASSVWSSGGVQETQYF	TGTGCCAGCAGTGTATGGTCTAGCGGGGGGGTTCAAGAGACCCAGTACTTC
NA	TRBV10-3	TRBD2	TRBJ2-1	CAIKASGGSPISYNEQFF	TGTGCCATCAAAGCTAGCGGGGGGTCCCCTATCTCCTACAATGAGCAGTTCTTC
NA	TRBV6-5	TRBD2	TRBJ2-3	CASIYGRATDTQYF	TGTGCCAGCATATACGGGAGGGCAACAGATACGCAGTATTTT
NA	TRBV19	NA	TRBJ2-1	CASPSPDNEQFF	TGTGCCAGTCCCTCGCCGGACAATGAGCAGTTCTTC
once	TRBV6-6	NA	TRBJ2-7	CASSYSRLGGDYEQYF	TGTGCCAGCAGTTACTCCCGCTTGGGAGGAGACTACGAGCAGTACTTC
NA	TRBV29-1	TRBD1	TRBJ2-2	CSADRAGGELFF	TGCAGCGCCGACAGGGCGGGCGGGGAGCTGTTTTTT
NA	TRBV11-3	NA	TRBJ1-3	CASSSRDNSGNTIYF	TGTGCCAGCAGCTCCCGGGACAACTCTGGAAACACCATATATTTT
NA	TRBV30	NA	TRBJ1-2	CAWSLREKGYTF	TGTGCCTGGAGCTTAAGGGAGAAAGGCTACACCTTC
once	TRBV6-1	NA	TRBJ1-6	CASSGQGSSYNSPLHF	TGTGCCAGCAGTGGCCAGGGGAGCTCCTATAATTCACCCCTCCACTTT
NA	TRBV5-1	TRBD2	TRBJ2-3	CASSLRTSGRGSDTQYF	TGCGCCAGCAGCTTGCGGACTAGCGGGAGAGGGTCAGATACGCAGTATTTT
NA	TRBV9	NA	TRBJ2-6	CASRERVTNVLTF	TGTGCCAGCAGAGAGAGGGTGACCAACGTCCTGACTTTC
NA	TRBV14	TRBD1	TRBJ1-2	CASSPQGAYGYTF	TGTGCCAGCAGCCCACAGGGGGCTTATGGCTACACCTTC
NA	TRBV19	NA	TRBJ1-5	CASSISRSTPQHF	TGTGCCAGTAGTATCAGCAGGTCAACGCCCCAGCATTTT
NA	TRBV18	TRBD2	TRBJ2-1	CASSPVTSGGASYNEQFF	TGTGCCAGCTCACCAGTGACTAGCGGGGGGGCCTCCTACAATGAGCAGTTCTTC
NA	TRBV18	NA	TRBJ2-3	CASSPPSGSRTDTQYF	TGTGCCAGCTCACCACCATCGGGTTCGCGCACAGATACGCAGTATTTT
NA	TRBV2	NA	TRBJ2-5	CASSRGRETQYF	TGTGCCAGCAGTCGGGGAAGGGAGACCCAGTACTTC
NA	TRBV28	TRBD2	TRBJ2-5	CASSGGGPAETQYF	TGTGCCAGCAGCGGGGGGGGTCCAGCGGAGACCCAGTACTTC
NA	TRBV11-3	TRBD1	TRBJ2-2	CANPGTGRTGELFF	TGTGCCAACCCGGGGACAGGGAGAACCGGGGAGCTGTTTTTT
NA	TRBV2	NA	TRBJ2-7	CASSELSSADFAYEQYF	TGTGCCAGCAGTGAACTTTCTTCGGCGGACTTCGCCTACGAGCAGTACTTC
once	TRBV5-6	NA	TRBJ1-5	CASSIGRGSQPQHF	TGTGCCAGCAGCATCGGAAGGGGTAGTCAGCCCCAGCATTTT
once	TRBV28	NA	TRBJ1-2	CASSPGAYGYTF	TGTGCCAGCAGTCCCGGTGCCTATGGCTACACCTTC
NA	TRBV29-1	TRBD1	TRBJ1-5	CPQGVGNQPQHF	TGCCCGCAGGGGGTTGGCAATCAGCCCCAGCATTTT
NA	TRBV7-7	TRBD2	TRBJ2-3	CASSLGTSGPTDTQYF	TGTGCTAGCAGCTTAGGTACTAGCGGGCCGACAGATACGCAGTATTTT
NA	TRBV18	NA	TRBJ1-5	CASSRGNQDQPQHF	TGTGCCAGCTCAAGGGGGAATCAGGATCAGCCCCAGCATTTT
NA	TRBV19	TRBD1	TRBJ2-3	CASRTGAPDTQYF	TGTGCCAGTAGGACAGGGGCTCCAGATACGCAGTATTTT
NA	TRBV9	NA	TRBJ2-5	CASSRAGGSQETQYF	TGTGCCAGCAGCCGGGCAGGGGGGTCCCAAGAGACCCAGTACTTC
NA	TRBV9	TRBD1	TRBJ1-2	CASSSYDRVDGYTF	TGTGCCAGCAGCTCCTATGACAGGGTTGATGGCTACACCTTC
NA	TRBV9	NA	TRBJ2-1	CASSVEWRDVDEQFF	TGTGCCAGCAGCGTAGAGTGGCGGGATGTCGATGAGCAGTTCTTC
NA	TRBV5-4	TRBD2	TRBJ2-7	CASSLGLVGTYEQYF	TGTGCCAGCAGTCTCGGACTAGTAGGAACCTACGAGCAGTACTTC
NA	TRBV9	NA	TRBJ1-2	CASSSRVGGYTF	TGTGCCAGCAGCTCCAGGGTAGGTGGCTACACCTTC
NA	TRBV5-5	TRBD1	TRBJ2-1	CASSLAKFRTGATEEQFF	TGTGCCAGCAGCTTGGCCAAATTTCGGACAGGGGCTACTGAAGAGCAGTTCTTC
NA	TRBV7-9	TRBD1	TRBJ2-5	CASSLEPQGVGTQYF	TGTGCCAGCAGCCTAGAACCGCAGGGGGTAGGGACCCAGTACTTC
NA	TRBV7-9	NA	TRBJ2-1	CASSFFNEQFF	TGTGCCAGCAGCTTCTTCAATGAGCAGTTCTTC